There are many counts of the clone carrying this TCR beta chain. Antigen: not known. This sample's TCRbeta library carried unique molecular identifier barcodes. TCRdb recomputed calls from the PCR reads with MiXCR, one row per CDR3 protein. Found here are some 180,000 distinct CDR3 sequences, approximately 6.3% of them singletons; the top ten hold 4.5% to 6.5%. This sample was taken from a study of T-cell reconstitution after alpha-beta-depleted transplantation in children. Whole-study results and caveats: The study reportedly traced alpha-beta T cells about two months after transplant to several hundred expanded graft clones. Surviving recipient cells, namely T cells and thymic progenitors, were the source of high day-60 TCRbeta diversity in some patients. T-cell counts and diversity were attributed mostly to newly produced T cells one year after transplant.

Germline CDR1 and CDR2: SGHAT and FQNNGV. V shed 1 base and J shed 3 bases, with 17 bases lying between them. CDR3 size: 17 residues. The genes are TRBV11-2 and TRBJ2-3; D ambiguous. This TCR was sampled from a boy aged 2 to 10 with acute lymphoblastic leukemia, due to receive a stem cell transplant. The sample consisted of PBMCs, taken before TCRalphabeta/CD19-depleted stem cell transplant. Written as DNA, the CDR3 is TGTGCCAGCAGCTTAGGAATGGGATCTAGACGTACAGATACGCAGTATTTT. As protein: CASSLGMGSRRTDTQYF.